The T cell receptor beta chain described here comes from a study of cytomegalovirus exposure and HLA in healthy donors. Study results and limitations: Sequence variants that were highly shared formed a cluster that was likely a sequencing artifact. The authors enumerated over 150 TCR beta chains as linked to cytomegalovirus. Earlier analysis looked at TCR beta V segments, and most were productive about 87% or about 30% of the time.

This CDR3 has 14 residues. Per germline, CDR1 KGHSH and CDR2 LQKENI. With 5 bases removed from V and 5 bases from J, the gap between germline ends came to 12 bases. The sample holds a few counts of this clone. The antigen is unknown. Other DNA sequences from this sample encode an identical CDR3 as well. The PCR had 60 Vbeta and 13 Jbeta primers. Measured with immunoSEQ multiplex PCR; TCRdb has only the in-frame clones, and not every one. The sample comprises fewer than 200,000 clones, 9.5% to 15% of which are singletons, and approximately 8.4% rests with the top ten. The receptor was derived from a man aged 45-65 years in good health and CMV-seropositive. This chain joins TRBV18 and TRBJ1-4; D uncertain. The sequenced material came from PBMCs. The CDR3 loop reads CASSSDRGNEKLFF. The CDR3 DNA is TGTGCCAGCTCATCCGACCGAGGCAATGAAAAACTGTTTTTT.